The 3 T cell receptor beta chains below all came from one sample that was sequenced in a study of chemoradiotherapy in HPV16-positive cancers (dated by TCRdb to the early 2020s). Libraries were prepared through the immunoSEQ multiplex PCR assay. Held by TCRdb, this immuneACCESS table contains in-frame sequences only and omits some clones. Under half of the omission traces to an unresolved V gene where checked; the cause of the rest is unknown. This sample comprises 6,000 to 6,500 clones, 65% to 75% of them detected only once. Approximately 30% of the sample lies in the top ten. Specimen: tumor tissue, collected from a patient who underwent chemoradiotherapy. The receptor source for this set is a human donor with HPV-associated anogenital cancer.

The chain combines TRBV7-8 with TRBJ2-5; no reliable D call. Judging by the DNA end, TRBJ2-7 fits better; the J call may be wrong. The CDR3 is 11 amino acids. Per germline, CDR1 SGHVS and CDR2 FQNEAQ. DNA of the CDR3: TGTGCCAGCAGCCTCTACCACGAGCAGTACTTC. Its protein product is CASSLYHEQYF.

The rearrangement uses TRBV25-1 and TRBJ1-1; D gene uncertain. This CDR3 has 13 amino acids. Trimming cost V 7 bases and J 1 base, with 10 bases left between them. Per germline, CDR1 MGHDK and CDR2 SYGVNS. Written as DNA, the CDR3 is TGTGCCAGCAAAGAGGCCTGGAACACTGAAGCTTTCTTT. Protein sequence: CASKEAWNTEAFF.

The chain has TRBV7-2 and TRBJ2-1; weak D call: TRBD2 (5 bases). The CDR3 sequence is 16 residues long. Per germline, CDR1 SGHTA and CDR2 FQGNSA. Between the trimmed V and J ends, which lost 4 bases and 7 bases, there was a span of 20 bases. The CDR3 sequence: CASSSSVGAFGNEQFF. CDR3 coding DNA: TGTGCCAGCAGCTCCAGTGTGGGAGCTTTTGGAAATGAGCAGTTCTTC.